The rows below give T cell receptor beta chains drawn from one sample of a study of blood T cells in healthy people across ages. TCRdb passed the 5' RACE reads through MiXCR, listing each CDR3 protein once. The sample consists of 1.8 million or so distinct CDR3 sequences, roughly two fifths of them appearing once. The specimen sequenced was blood. The receptors come from a human donor in good health. The CDR3 runs from the conserved cysteine through the conserved F or W. The order of the fields is D gene, V gene, J gene, clone size, CDR3 DNA, CDR3 protein. A D gene is named only where the DNA matches it firmly. Part of the rows lack a size; the others show once, few, many or a class for expanded clones.

D: NA
V: TRBV20-1
J: TRBJ2-7
size: few
DNA: TGCAGTGCTAGAGAATTCCAGCGAAGATACGAGCAGTACTTC
CDR3: CSAREFQRRYEQYF

D: NA
V: TRBV9
J: TRBJ2-1
size: NA
DNA: TGTGCCAGCAGCGCTTCCGGGACCAACCTCAATGAGCAGTTCTTC
CDR3: CASSASGTNLNEQFF

D: TRBD2
V: TRBV12-3/TRBV12-4
J: TRBJ2-7
size: few
DNA: TGTGCCAGCAGAAGAGCGGGGGGAGTTAACGAGCAGTACTTC
CDR3: CASRRAGGVNEQYF

D: NA
V: TRBV4-1
J: TRBJ2-1
size: few
DNA: TGCGCCAGCAGCCAAGTGGGAATTCATAGTAATGAGCAGTTCTTC
CDR3: CASSQVGIHSNEQFF

D: NA
V: TRBV7-8
J: TRBJ2-7
size: few
DNA: TGTGCCAGCAGCTTAGCGGCGGTCTCCTACGAGCAGTACTTC
CDR3: CASSLAAVSYEQYF

D: NA
V: TRBV19
J: TRBJ2-1
size: NA
DNA: TGTGCCAGTAGTATTCAGGGGTTCAATGAGCAGTTCTTC
CDR3: CASSIQGFNEQFF

D: TRBD1
V: TRBV3-1
J: TRBJ1-2
size: NA
DNA: TGTGCCAGCAGCCATCGACAGGGGAACTATGGCTACACCTTC
CDR3: CASSHRQGNYGYTF

D: NA
V: TRBV7-9
J: TRBJ2-7
size: NA
DNA: TGTGCCAGCAGAGGACAGTCCTACGGGCAGTACTTC
CDR3: CASRGQSYGQYF

D: NA
V: TRBV30
J: TRBJ2-3
size: NA
DNA: TGTGCCTGGAGTGTAATCCAGGATACGCAGTATTTT
CDR3: CAWSVIQDTQYF

D: TRBD1
V: TRBV20-1
J: TRBJ1-2
size: NA
DNA: TGCAGTGCTAGGACAGGGGTTAGGTATGGCTACACCTTC
CDR3: CSARTGVRYGYTF

D: NA
V: TRBV6-5
J: TRBJ2-3
size: NA
DNA: TGTGCCAGCACATTTGGGGATACGCAGTATTTT
CDR3: CASTFGDTQYF

D: TRBD1
V: TRBV28
J: TRBJ2-4
size: few
DNA: TGTGCCAGCAGTTCCTTGCACAGGGGCAATCAGTATGAGCAGTACTTC
CDR3: CASSSLHRGNQYEQYF

D: TRBD1
V: TRBV29-1
J: TRBJ1-2
size: few
DNA: TGCAGCGTAGGGACAGGGGCTGGCTACACCTTC
CDR3: CSVGTGAGYTF

D: TRBD1
V: TRBV6-2/TRBV6-3
J: TRBJ2-7
size: few
DNA: TGTGCCATCCAATTACGACAGGGGGAGTACGAGCAGTACTTC
CDR3: CAIQLRQGEYEQYF

D: NA
V: TRBV18
J: TRBJ2-1
size: NA
DNA: TGTGCCAGCTCACCACCCAATGTCGGGGCCGTCTCCTACAATGAGCAGTTCTTC
CDR3: CASSPPNVGAVSYNEQFF

D: NA
V: TRBV18
J: TRBJ1-1
size: NA
DNA: TGTGCCAGCTCACCACCGGAGCGGACGGCTTTCTTT
CDR3: CASSPPERTAFF

D: TRBD1
V: TRBV6-2/TRBV6-3
J: TRBJ2-4
size: NA
DNA: TGTGCCAGCAGTTGGACAGGGGGCGCGGGGTACTTC
CDR3: CASSWTGGAGYF

D: NA
V: TRBV28
J: TRBJ1-5
size: few
DNA: TGTGCCAGCTCCCTTTTGGGCGGGGGAGGCAATCAGCCCCAGCATTTT
CDR3: CASSLLGGGGNQPQHF

D: NA
V: TRBV5-1
J: TRBJ2-7
size: NA
DNA: TGCGCCAGCAGCTTGGACAGTTTGGACTACGAGCAGTACTTC
CDR3: CASSLDSLDYEQYF

D: NA
V: TRBV2
J: TRBJ1-5
size: NA
DNA: TGTGCCAGCAGTGACAAGGCCCGCAATCAGCCCCAGCATTTT
CDR3: CASSDKARNQPQHF

D: TRBD1
V: TRBV3-1
J: TRBJ2-6
size: few
DNA: TGTGCCAGCAGCCAAGATCCGGTATTACCGGGACAGGGATACTCTGGGGCCAACGTCCTGACTTTC
CDR3: CASSQDPVLPGQGYSGANVLTF